This TCR beta chain was observed in a study of T cell repertoires in cytomegalovirus infection. Study-wide background: The public TCR beta signatures pointed to both CMV infection and matching HLA type.

TCRdb re-called the reads through MiXCR, storing one row per CDR3 protein. The sample contains under 800,000 distinct CDR3 sequences, 24% of which appear only once. Germline CDR1 reads SGHDN; CDR2 reads FVKESK. The CDR3 consists of 15 residues. Trimming pared 0 bases from V and 6 bases from J, leaving 14 bases between. This clonotype turned up a few times. Its antigen remains unidentified. Study results and limitations: The ex vivo response was dominated by HLA-C-restricted CMV-specific TCR beta clonotypes. Individuals carrying CMV plus the relevant HLA were identified by cumulative frequency of public TCR beta families.

Sample: CD8+ T cells from PBMCs. This sequence joins TRBV14 and TRBJ1-1; D is undetermined. This TCR derives from a human donor in good health (CMV status not recorded). Some clones in this sample may be carry-over from other donors' samples. The CDR3 DNA is TGTGCCAGCAGCCAAGAATCATGGGGTTGGGCTGAAGCTTTCTTT. Protein sequence: CASSQESWGWAEAFF.